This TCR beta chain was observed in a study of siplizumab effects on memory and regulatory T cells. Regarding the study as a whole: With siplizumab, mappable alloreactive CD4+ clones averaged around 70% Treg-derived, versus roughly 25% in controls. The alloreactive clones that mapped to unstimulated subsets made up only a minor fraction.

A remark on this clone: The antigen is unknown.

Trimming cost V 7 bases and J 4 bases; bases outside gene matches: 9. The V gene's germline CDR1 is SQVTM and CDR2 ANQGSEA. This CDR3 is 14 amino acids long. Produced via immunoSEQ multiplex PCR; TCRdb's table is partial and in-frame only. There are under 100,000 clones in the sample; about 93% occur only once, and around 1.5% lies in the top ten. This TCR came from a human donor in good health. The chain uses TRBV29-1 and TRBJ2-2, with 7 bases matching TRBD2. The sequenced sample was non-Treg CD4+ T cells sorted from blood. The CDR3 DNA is TGCAGCGGGGAGGCGGGAGTGGCCACCGGGGAGCTGTTTTTT. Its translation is CSGEAGVATGELFF.